This TCR beta chain was sequenced for a study of shared clonotypes between healthy human individuals. Study at large: A donor's plate count was three for CD4 naive and three for CD4 memory; CD8 naive had two and CD8 memory one. Notes on the study in general: Sampling included only blood; tissue repertoires likely differ. Of the naive CD4 clonotypes, around 5% were shared across several donors.

Per the original methods: Junction-only immunoSEQ sequences carried no quality scores, so filtering differed. Repertoires were generated with immunoSEQ multiplex PCR, while TCRdb's copy carries only in-frame clones and drops some. V and J calls and clone size are copied from that table; D and trimming were computed from the DNA. The sample consists of over 750,000 clones, just over 95% of them appearing once. As concerns this clone: Its antigen is not known.

Per germline, CDR1 SGHDT and CDR2 YYEEEE. V was clipped by 3 bases and J by 0 bases, with 14 bases between them. This CDR3 contains 16 residues. CD45RO-negative CD8 cells positively selected for CCR7 made up the naive population, which excluded terminally differentiated effector memory CD45RA+ cells. Input material: naive CD8+ T cells sorted from blood. This receptor was obtained from a man younger than 40 in good health. This sequence joins TRBV5-6 and TRBJ2-3; D may correspond to TRBD1 or TRBD2 (5 bases each). CDR3 residues: CASSSGLLASTDTQYF. DNA for the CDR3: TGTGCCAGCAGCTCGGGGCTCCTAGCTAGCACAGATACGCAGTATTTT.